This T cell receptor (beta chain) was recorded in a study of preoperative IRX-2 immunotherapy in early breast cancer (dated by TCRdb to the late 2010s). Library creation used the immunoSEQ multiplex PCR assay. This immuneACCESS table, as held by TCRdb, lists in-frame sequences with V and J called but not all clones. Of the missing ones, under half trace to an unresolved V gene in checked studies; the others have no known cause. The sample table records about 98,000 clones; about nine tenths of these occur just once. Approximately 2% of the sample goes to the ten largest clones. Notes on this clone: No cognate antigen has been identified for it. It has no much larger one-base neighbor in the sample; base qualities were not kept.

From its cysteine to its phenylalanine, the CDR3 spans 15 amino acids. The read is trimmed to its CDR3 DNA, 45 bases read in frame from base 1. V was cut back by 0 bases and J by 0 bases, leaving a gap of 5 bases between them. Sequences KGHSH (CDR1) and LQKENI (CDR2) are obtained from the germline V gene. The treatment or condition label for this specimen denotes: preoperative locoregional IRX-2 cytokine immunotherapy. The samples were obtained from a phase Ib study that tested preoperative, locoregional IRX-2 cytokine immunotherapy designed to prime immune responses. Donors were patients with early-stage breast cancer who received IRX-2 before surgery.

The chain uses TRBV18 and TRBJ1-4; a tentative D call is TRBD1 (5 bases match). The specimen comprised tumor tissue, sampled after IRX-2 immunotherapy. This receptor was obtained from a human donor with breast cancer. The bases read TGTGCCAGCTCACCACCGACAGCAACTAATGAAAAACTGTTTTTT. This is translated as CASSPPTATNEKLFF. Where the CDR3 stops, the reference TRBV18 and TRBJ1-4 genes take over; the full variable domain is NAGVMQNPRHLVRRRGQEARLRCSPMKGHSHVYWYRQLPEEGLKFMVYLQKENIIDESGMPKERFSAEFPKEGPSILRIQQVVRGDSAAYFCASSPPTATNEKLFFGSGTQLSVL.